This T cell receptor (beta chain) was identified in a study of regulatory T cells in long-lasting Graves disease. Arm-PCR of CDR3 regions and iRepertoire HTBI primers were the basis on which TCR beta libraries were built. In TCRdb, the multiplex PCR reads were re-called with MiXCR into one record per CDR3 protein. The sample lists 520,000 or so distinct CDR3 sequences; around 12% were seen once. The V gene's germline CDR1 is LGHNA and CDR2 YNFKEQ. V was cut by 3 bases and J by 7 bases, with 9 bases left in between. This CDR3 has 12 amino acids. Time point described: newly diagnosed GD, antithyroid drugs for less than 3 months. PBMC RNA was the source of the TCR library. Another study also made use of these data, one on T cells in Graves' hyperthyroidism and ophthalmopathy. That source adds: Ophthalmopathy was separated from stable hyperthyroidism by a 13 V-J model.

This sequence was found in a woman in her 30s with Graves disease. The chain employs TRBV4-2 and TRBJ1-1; D gene unclear. The sample consisted of peripheral blood mononuclear cells (PBMCs), taken at new diagnosis, from a patient treated with antithyroid drugs. CDR3 in amino acids: CASSQAGYEAFF. The CDR3, as DNA: TGTGCCAGCAGCCAGGCGGGCTATGAAGCTTTCTTT.